This T cell receptor (beta chain) was found in a study of cytomegalovirus exposure and HLA in healthy donors. A multiplex PCR was run with 60 Vbeta primers and 13 Jbeta primers. Repertoires were generated with immunoSEQ multiplex PCR, while TCRdb's copy carries only in-frame clones and drops some. The data hold 150,000 to 200,000 clones, with approximately 80% observed a single time. Donors had nominal health at sampling but likely had unrecorded immune exposures. The sequence came from a woman aged 30 to 39 in good health and CMV-seropositive. Sequenced sample: PBMCs.

The CDR3 protein is CATPGRGNYGYTF. Here the CDR3 DNA reads TGTGCCACCCCCGGCCGGGGGAACTATGGCTACACCTTC. V is TRBV5-5 and J is TRBJ1-2; TRBD1 might be the D (5 bases). The V gene lost 9 bases and the J gene lost 2 bases, with 14 bases spanning the gap. This CDR3 has 13 residues. Germline values: CDR1 SGHKS, CDR2 YYEKEE (reference sequence). Full variable domain (rest looked up from reference TRBV5-5 and TRBJ1-2): DAGVTQSPTHLIKTRGQQVTLRCSPISGHKSVSWYQQVLGQGPQFIFQYYEKEERGRGNFPDRFSARQFPNYSSELNVNALLLGDSALYLCATPGRGNYGYTFGSGTRLTVV.